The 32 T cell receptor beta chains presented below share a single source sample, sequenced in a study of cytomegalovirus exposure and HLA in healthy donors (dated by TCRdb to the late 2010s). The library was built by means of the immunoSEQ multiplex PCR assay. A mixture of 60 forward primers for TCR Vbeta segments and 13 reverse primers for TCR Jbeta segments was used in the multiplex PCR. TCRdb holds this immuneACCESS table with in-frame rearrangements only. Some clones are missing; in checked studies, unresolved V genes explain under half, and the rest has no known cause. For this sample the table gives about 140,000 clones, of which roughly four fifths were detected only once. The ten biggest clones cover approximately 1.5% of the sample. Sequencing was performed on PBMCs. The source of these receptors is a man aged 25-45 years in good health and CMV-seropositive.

The CDR3 bases are TGTGCCAGCAGTTCCCCAGGGTCGGGTGGAAACACTGAAGCTTTCTTT. As protein: CASSSPGSGGNTEAFF. This chain uses TRBV28 with TRBJ1-1, with D perhaps matching TRBD1 (5 bases). V was clipped by 4 bases and J by 2 bases, with 17 bases between them. Germline loops: CDR1 MDHEN, CDR2 SYDVKM. CDR3 length equals 16 residues.

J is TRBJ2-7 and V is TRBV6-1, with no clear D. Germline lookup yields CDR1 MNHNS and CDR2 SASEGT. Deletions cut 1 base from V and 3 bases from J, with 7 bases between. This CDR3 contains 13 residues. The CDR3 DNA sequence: TGTGCCAGCAGTGAAGGAGCGATCTACGAGCAGTACTTC. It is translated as CASSEGAIYEQYF.

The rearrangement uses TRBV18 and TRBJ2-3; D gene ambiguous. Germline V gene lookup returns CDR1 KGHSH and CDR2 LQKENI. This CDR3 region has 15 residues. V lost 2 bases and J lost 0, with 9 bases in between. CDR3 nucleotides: TGTGCCAGCTCACCAGGCATAGCTAGCACAGATACGCAGTATTTT. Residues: CASSPGIASTDTQYF.

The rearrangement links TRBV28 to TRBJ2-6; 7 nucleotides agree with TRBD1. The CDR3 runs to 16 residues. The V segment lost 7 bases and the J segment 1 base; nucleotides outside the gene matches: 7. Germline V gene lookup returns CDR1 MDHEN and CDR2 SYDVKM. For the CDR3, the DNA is TGTGCCAGCACCACGGACAGGACTTCTGGGGCCAACGTCCTGACTTTC. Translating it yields CASTTDRTSGANVLTF.

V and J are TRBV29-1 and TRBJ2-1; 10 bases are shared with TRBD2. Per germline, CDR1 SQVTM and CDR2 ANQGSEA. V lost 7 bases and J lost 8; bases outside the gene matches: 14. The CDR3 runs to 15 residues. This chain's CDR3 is CSASPAASGGYEQFF. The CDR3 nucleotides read TGCAGCGCCTCCCCCGCGGCTAGCGGGGGCTATGAGCAGTTCTTC.

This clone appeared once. Here the CDR3 reads CASSLLQGFEQFF. In nucleotides, the CDR3 is TGTGCCAGCAGCTTGTTGCAGGGCTTTGAGCAGTTCTTC. The rearrangement joins TRBV5-6 to TRBJ2-1; weak D call: TRBD1 (5 bases). Looked up from germline, CDR1 is SGHDT and CDR2 is YYEEEE. The CDR3 has 13 residues. V lost 1 base and J 9 bases, leaving 11 bases between the germline ends.

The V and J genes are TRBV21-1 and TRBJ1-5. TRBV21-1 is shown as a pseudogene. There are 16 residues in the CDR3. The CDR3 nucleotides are TGTGCCAGCAGCACGTGTCGCTGGTACCGGGGTCAGCCCCAGCATTTT. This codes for CASSTCRWYRGQPQHF.

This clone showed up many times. The CDR3 coding sequence is TGTGCCAGCCGTCTAAGTATCTCTGGAAACACCATATATTTT. It encodes CASRLSISGNTIYF. This chain joins TRBV7-2 and TRBJ1-3; D ambiguous. CDR1 is SGHTA and CDR2 is FQGNSA in the germline V gene. V was clipped by 8 bases and J by 0 bases, with 11 bases between them. The CDR3 spans 14 residues.

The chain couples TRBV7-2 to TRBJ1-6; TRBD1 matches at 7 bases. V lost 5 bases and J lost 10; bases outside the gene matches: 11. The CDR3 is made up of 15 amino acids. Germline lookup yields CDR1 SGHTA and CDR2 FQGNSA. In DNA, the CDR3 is TGTGCCAGCAGCCAAGGAGGGCAGGGGGGATCACCCCTCCACTTT. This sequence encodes CASSQGGQGGSPLHF.

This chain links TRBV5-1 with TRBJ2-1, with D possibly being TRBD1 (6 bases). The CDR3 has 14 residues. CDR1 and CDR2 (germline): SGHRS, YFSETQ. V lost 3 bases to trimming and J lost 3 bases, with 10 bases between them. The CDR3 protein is CASSSGHFYNEQFF. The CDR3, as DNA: TGCGCCAGCAGCTCGGGACACTTCTACAATGAGCAGTTCTTC. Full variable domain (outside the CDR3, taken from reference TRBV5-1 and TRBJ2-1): KAGVTQTPRYLIKTRGQQVTLSCSPISGHRSVSWYQQTPGQGLQFLFEYFSETQRNKGNFPGRFSGRQFSNSRSEMNVSTLELGDSALYLCASSSGHFYNEQFFGPGTRLTVL.

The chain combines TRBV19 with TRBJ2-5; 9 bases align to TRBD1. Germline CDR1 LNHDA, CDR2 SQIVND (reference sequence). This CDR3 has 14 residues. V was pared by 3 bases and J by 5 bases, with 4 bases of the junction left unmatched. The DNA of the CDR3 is TGTGCCAGTAGTATGGACAGGGGCAGGGAGACCCAGTACTTC. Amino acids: CASSMDRGRETQYF.

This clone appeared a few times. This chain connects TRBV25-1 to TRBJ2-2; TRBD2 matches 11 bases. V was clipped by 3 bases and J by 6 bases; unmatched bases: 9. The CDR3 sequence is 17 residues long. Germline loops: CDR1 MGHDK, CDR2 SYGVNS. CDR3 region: CASSDPASGGIAGELFF. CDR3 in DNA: TGTGCCAGCAGTGATCCTGCTAGCGGGGGGATCGCCGGGGAGCTGTTTTTT.

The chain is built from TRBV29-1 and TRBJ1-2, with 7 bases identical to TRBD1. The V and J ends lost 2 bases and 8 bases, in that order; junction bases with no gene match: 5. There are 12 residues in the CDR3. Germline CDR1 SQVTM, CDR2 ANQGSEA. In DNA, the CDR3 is TGCAGCGTTGAAACTAACAGGGGCGGCTACACCTTC. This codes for CSVETNRGGYTF.

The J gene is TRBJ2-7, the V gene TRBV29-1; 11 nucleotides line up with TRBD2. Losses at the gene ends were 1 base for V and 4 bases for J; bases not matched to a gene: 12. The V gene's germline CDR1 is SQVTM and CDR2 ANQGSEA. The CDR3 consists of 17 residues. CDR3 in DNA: TGCAGCGTTGAAGGGACTAGCGGGTTTCTAAGTTCGTACGAGCAGTACTTC. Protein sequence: CSVEGTSGFLSSYEQYF.

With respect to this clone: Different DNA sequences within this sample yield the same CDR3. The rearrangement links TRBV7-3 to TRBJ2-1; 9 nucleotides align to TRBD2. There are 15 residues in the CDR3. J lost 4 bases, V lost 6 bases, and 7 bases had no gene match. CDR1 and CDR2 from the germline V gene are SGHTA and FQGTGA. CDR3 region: CASRSLAGSYNEQFF. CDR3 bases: TGTGCCAGCAGGTCTCTAGCGGGAAGTTACAATGAGCAGTTCTTC.

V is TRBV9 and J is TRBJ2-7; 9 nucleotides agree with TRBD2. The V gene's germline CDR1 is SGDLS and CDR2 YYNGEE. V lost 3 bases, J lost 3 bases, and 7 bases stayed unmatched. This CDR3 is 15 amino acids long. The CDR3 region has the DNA TGTGCCAGCAGCGACGCCGCGGGGGGGGACTACGAGCAGTACTTC. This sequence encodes CASSDAAGGDYEQYF. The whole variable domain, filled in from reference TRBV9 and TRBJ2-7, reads DSGVTQTPKHLITATGQRVTLRCSPRSGDLSVYWYQQSLDQGLQFLIQYYNGEERAKGNILERFSAQQFPDLHSELNLSSLELGDSALYFCASSDAAGGDYEQYFGPGTRLTVT.

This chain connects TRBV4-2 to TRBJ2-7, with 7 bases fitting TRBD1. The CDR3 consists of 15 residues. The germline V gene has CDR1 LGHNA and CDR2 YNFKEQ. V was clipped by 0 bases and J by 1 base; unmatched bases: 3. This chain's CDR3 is CASSQEGTVSYEQYF. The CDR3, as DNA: TGTGCCAGCAGCCAAGAGGGGACAGTTTCCTACGAGCAGTACTTC.

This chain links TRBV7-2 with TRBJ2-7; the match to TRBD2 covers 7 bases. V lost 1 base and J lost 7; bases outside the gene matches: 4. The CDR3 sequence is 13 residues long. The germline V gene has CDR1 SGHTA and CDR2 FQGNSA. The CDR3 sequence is CASSLGSGSEQYF. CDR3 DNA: TGTGCCAGCAGCTTAGGTAGCGGGTCTGAGCAGTACTTC.

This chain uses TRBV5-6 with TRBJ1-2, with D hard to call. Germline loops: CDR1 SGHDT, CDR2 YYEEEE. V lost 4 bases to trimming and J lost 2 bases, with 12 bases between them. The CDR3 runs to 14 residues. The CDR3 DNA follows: TGTGCCAGCAGCCCTTACTTCGCGAACTATGGCTACACCTTC. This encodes CASSPYFANYGYTF. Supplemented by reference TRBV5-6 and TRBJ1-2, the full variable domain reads DAGVTQSPTHLIKTRGQQVTLRCSPKSGHDTVSWYQQALGQGPQFIFQYYEEEERQRGNFPDRFSGHQFPNYSSELNVNALLLGDSALYLCASSPYFANYGYTFGSGTRLTVV.

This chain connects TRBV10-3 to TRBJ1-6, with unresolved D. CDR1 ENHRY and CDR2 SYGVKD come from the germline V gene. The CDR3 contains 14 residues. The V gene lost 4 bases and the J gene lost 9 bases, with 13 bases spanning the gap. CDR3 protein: CAISGSGERSPLHF. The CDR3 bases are TGTGCCATCAGTGGGAGCGGGGAACGTTCACCCCTCCACTTT.

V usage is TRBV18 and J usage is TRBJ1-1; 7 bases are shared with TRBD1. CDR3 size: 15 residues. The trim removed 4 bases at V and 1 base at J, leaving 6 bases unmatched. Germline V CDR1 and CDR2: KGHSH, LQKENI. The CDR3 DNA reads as TGTGCCAGCTCACTGCCGGGACAGCAGAACACTGAAGCTTTCTTT. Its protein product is CASSLPGQQNTEAFF.

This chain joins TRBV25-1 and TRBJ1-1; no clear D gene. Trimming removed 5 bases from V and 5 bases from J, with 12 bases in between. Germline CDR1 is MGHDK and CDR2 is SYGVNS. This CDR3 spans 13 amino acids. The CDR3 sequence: CASSRGGSTEAFF. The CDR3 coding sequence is TGTGCCAGCAGTAGAGGAGGGAGTACTGAAGCTTTCTTT.

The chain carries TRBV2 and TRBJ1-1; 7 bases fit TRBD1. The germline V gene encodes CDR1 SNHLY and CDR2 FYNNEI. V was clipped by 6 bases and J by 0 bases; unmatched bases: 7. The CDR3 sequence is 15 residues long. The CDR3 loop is CASREGALMNTEAFF. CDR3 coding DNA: TGTGCCAGCAGGGAGGGGGCCCTAATGAACACTGAAGCTTTCTTT.

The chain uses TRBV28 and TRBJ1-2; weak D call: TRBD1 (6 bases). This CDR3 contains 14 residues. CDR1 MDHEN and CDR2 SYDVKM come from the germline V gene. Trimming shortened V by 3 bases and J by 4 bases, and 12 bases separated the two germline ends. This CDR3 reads CASSFYRQAYGYTF. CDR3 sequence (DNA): TGTGCCAGCAGTTTCTATAGACAGGCCTATGGCTACACCTTC.

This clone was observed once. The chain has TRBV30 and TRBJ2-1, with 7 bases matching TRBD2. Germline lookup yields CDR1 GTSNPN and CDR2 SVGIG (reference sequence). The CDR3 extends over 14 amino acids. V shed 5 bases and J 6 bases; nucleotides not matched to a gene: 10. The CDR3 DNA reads TGTGCCTGGGATCCAACTAGCGTCAGCAATGAGCAGTTCTTC. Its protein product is CAWDPTSVSNEQFF.

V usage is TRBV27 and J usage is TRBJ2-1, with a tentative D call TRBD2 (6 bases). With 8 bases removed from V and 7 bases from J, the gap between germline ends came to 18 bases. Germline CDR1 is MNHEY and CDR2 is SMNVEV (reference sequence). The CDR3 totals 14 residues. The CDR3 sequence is CASRMGGTQNEQFF. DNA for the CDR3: TGTGCCAGCCGAATGGGCGGGACTCAGAATGAGCAGTTCTTC.

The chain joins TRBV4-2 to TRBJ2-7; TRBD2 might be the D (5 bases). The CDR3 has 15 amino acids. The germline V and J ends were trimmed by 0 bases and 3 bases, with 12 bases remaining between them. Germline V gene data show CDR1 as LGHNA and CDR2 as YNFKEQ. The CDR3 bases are TGTGCCAGCAGCCAAGAAGAGACCGGGAACTACGAGCAGTACTTC. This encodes CASSQEETGNYEQYF.

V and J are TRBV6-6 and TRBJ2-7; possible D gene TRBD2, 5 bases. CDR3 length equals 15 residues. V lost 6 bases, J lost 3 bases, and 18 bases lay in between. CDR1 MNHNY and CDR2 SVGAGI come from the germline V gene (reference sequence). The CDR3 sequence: CASRNGEQTGYEQYF. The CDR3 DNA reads TGTGCCAGCAGGAACGGGGAACAGACGGGCTACGAGCAGTACTTC.

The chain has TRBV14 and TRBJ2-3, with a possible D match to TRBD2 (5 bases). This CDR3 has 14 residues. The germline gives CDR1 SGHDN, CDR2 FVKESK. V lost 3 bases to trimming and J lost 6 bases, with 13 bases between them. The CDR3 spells CASSQSGSEDTQYF. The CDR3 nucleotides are TGTGCCAGCAGCCAGAGCGGCAGCGAGGATACGCAGTATTTT. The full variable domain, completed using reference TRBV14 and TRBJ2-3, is EAGVTQFPSHSVIEKGQTVTLRCDPISGHDNLYWYRRVMGKEIKFLLHFVKESKQDESGMPNNRFLAERTGGTYSTLKVQPAELEDSGVYFCASSQSGSEDTQYFGPGTRLTVL.

CDR3: CASSVGGESHEQYF. The CDR3 DNA reads as TGTGCCAGCAGCGTAGGGGGGGAGAGCCACGAGCAGTACTTC. This sequence joins TRBV9 and TRBJ2-7; D perhaps matches TRBD2 (6 bases). CDR1 and CDR2 (germline): SGDLS, YYNGEE. The CDR3 length is 14 residues. V was cut by 0 bases and J by 5 bases, with 12 bases left in between. Combining the CDR3 with reference TRBV9 and TRBJ2-7 gives the whole variable domain DSGVTQTPKHLITATGQRVTLRCSPRSGDLSVYWYQQSLDQGLQFLIQYYNGEERAKGNILERFSAQQFPDLHSELNLSSLELGDSALYFCASSVGGESHEQYFGPGTRLTVT.

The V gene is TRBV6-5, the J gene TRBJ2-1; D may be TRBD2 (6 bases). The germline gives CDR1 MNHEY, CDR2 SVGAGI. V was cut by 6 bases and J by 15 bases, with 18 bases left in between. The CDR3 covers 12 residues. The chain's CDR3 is CASRTGLRVPFF. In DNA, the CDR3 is TGTGCCAGCAGGACGGGACTTCGGGTCCCGTTCTTC.

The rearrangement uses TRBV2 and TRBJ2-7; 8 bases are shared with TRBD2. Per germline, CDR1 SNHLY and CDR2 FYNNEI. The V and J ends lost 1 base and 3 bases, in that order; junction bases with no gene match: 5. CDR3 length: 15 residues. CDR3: CASSEGKAGDYEQYF. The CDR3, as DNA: TGTGCCAGCAGTGAAGGTAAAGCGGGAGACTACGAGCAGTACTTC.